This is a list of T cell receptor beta chains from one sample in a study of shared T cell receptors in the human thymus. The assay was immunoSEQ multiplex PCR, and TCRdb's table has in-frame clones only and misses some. Of hundreds of thousands of clones listed, around 78% are singletons. This same sample was also part of a study on human thymus T cells.

Sequencing was done on a sample of thymocytes. The receptors were sampled from a boy younger than two with a congenital heart defect. The CDR3 runs from the conserved cysteine through the conserved F or W. D genes are given only for firm matches. Clone size appears in some rows only: once, few, many, or a class for an expanded clone.

once	TRBJ1-1	TRBV4-1	TRBD1	TGCGCCAGCAGCCCACGACAGGGGAACACTGAAGCTTTCTTT	CASSPRQGNTEAFF
-	TRBJ1-2	TRBV27	TRBD1	TGTGCCAGCAGTTCATTTCGGGAGACAGGGAATGGCTACACCTTC	CASSSFRETGNGYTF
-	TRBJ2-2	TRBV29-1	TRBD2	TGCAGCGTTGAAGAAAGGGCTAGCGGGATTAGCGGGGAGCTGTTTTTT	CSVEERASGISGELFF
-	TRBJ2-3	TRBV27	-	TGTGCCAGCAGCAGGAACGACGCAGGCACAGATACGCAGTATTTT	CASSRNDAGTDTQYF
-	TRBJ2-7	TRBV12-5	TRBD1	TGTGCTAGTGGTTTGGCGATTCGGGACAGCCCCTACGAGCAGTACTTC	CASGLAIRDSPYEQYF
-	TRBJ2-2	TRBV5-4	TRBD1	TGTGCCAGCAGCTTGGCCTCGGGACAGGGAAAAAGGCCTGTGTCCGGGGAGCTGTTTTTT	CASSLASGQGKRPVSGELFF
-	TRBJ2-7	TRBV5-6	TRBD1	TGTGCCAGCAACCCGGACAGGACTTACTACGAGCAGTACTTC	CASNPDRTYYEQYF
-	TRBJ2-1	TRBV4-1	TRBD1	TGCGCCAGCAGCCAAGATAGGACGGACAGGGGGGACAATGAGCAGTTCTTC	CASSQDRTDRGDNEQFF
once	TRBJ2-6	TRBV29-1	TRBD1	TGCAGCGTTGATTTTACAGGGGGCGCAGTTGCGGGTGGCTCTGGGGCCAACGTCCTGACTTTC	CSVDFTGGAVAGGSGANVLTF
-	TRBJ1-5	TRBV30	-	TGTGCCTGGAGTGTTAGTATGCACAGGGAAAATAGCAATCAGCCCCAGCATTTT	CAWSVSMHRENSNQPQHF
few	TRBJ1-2	TRBV12-5	TRBD1	TGTGCTAGTGGTTCGGACAGGGGTAACACCTTC	CASGSDRGNTF
-	TRBJ2-1	TRBV10-3	TRBD2	TGTGCCACCACGACTAGCGGCAATGAGCAGTTCTTC	CATTTSGNEQFF
-	TRBJ1-2	TRBV6-5	TRBD1	TGTGCCAGCAGTTCCCAGGACAGGTTTTATGGCTACACCTTC	CASSSQDRFYGYTF
-	TRBJ2-2	TRBV10-2	TRBD1	TGCGCCAGCCAGGAGGGGACAGGGATACTCGATTTAAACACCGGGGAGCTGTTTTTT	CASQEGTGILDLNTGELFF
-	TRBJ2-3	TRBV4-1	TRBD2	TGCGCCAGCAGCCACCTTACGACTAGCGGGGGGGCCACAGATACGCAGTATTTT	CASSHLTTSGGATDTQYF
-	TRBJ1-1	TRBV4-1	TRBD1	TGCGCCAGCAGCCAACACCGGGACAGGGGATGGACTGAAGCTTTCTTT	CASSQHRDRGWTEAFF
-	TRBJ2-1	TRBV4-1	TRBD2	TGCGCCAGCAGCCATCCCACTCTAGCGGGGCCCTACAATGAGCAGTTCTTC	CASSHPTLAGPYNEQFF
-	TRBJ2-3	TRBV5-6	TRBD2	TGTGCCAGCAGCTCGCTACTAGCGCTATCTAGCACAGATACGCAGTATTTT	CASSSLLALSSTDTQYF